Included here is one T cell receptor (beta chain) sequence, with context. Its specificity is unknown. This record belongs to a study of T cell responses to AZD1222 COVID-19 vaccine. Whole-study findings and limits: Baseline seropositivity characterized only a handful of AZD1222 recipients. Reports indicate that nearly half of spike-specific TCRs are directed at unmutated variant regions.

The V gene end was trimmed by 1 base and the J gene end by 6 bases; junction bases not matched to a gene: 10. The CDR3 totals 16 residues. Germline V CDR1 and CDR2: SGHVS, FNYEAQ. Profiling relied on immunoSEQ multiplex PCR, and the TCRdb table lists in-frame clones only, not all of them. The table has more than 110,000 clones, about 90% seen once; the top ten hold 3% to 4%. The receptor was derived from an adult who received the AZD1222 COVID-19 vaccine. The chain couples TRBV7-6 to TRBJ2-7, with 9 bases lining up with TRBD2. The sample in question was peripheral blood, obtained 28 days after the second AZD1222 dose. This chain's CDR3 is CASSLDAGGSYGEQYF. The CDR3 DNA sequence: TGTGCCAGCAGCTTAGACGCGGGAGGGTCCTATGGCGAGCAGTACTTC.